The rows below give T cell receptor beta chains drawn from one sample of a study of spatial heterogeneity in lung cancer. TCRdb processed the 5' RACE reads anew with MiXCR; each CDR3 protein has one entry. This table holds around 19,000 distinct CDR3 sequences, about a fifth found once. The specimen was PBMCs, collected at surgery. The receptors here all came from a male donor with early-stage non-small cell lung cancer. The CDR3 runs from the conserved cysteine through the conserved F or W. The order of the fields is D gene, V gene, CDR3 protein. A D gene is named only where the DNA matches it firmly.

d_call: -; v_call: TRBV12-3/TRBV12-4; cdr3_aa: CASKSRLGPSTDTQYF
d_call: -; v_call: TRBV5-1; cdr3_aa: CASLVSPGAYEQYF
d_call: TRBD1; v_call: TRBV7-2; cdr3_aa: CASSPQGIGTDTQYF
d_call: TRBD1; v_call: TRBV12-3/TRBV12-4; cdr3_aa: CASSLGQDSEQYF
d_call: -; v_call: TRBV5-4; cdr3_aa: CASSSRDGPMNTEAFF
d_call: -; v_call: TRBV28; cdr3_aa: CASSVDSYNYGYTF
d_call: TRBD1; v_call: TRBV5-4; cdr3_aa: CASSPGTGGGADTQYF
d_call: -; v_call: TRBV9; cdr3_aa: CASSVAPTDPTVPYNEQFF
d_call: -; v_call: TRBV2; cdr3_aa: CASSPSGGLQGLGQPQHF
d_call: -; v_call: TRBV2; cdr3_aa: CASSEPAFAEKLFF
d_call: -; v_call: TRBV3-1; cdr3_aa: CASSSNDNSPLHF
d_call: -; v_call: TRBV20-1; cdr3_aa: CSASLGVGADTQYF
d_call: -; v_call: TRBV6-6; cdr3_aa: CASSPGGNEQYF
d_call: TRBD1; v_call: TRBV9; cdr3_aa: CASAGETGGRFGYNEQFF
d_call: -; v_call: TRBV7-8; cdr3_aa: CASSLLQANGVGFF
d_call: TRBD1; v_call: TRBV6-1; cdr3_aa: CASEVGTGTYEQYF
d_call: -; v_call: TRBV20-1; cdr3_aa: CSATQGQGTGELFF
d_call: -; v_call: TRBV7-8; cdr3_aa: CASSLLGGAGNIQYF
d_call: -; v_call: TRBV20-1; cdr3_aa: CSARGAANYGYTF
d_call: TRBD1; v_call: TRBV20-1; cdr3_aa: CSATIAGTGYEQYF
d_call: -; v_call: TRBV20-1; cdr3_aa: CSASWLEAADTQYF
d_call: -; v_call: TRBV30; cdr3_aa: CAWSVPRGEQFF
d_call: TRBD2; v_call: TRBV4-1; cdr3_aa: CASSQEAASGGPNNEQFF
d_call: -; v_call: TRBV6-5; cdr3_aa: CASSYSSSPETQYF
d_call: -; v_call: TRBV12-3/TRBV12-4; cdr3_aa: CASQGEGGYTF